This T cell receptor beta chain is from a study of CXCR3-negative and CXCR3-positive naive CD8 T cells. Study results and caveats: Researchers report that CXCR3-positive naive cells carry more hydrophobic TRB CDR3s than CXCR3-negative naive cells. Across naive subsets, surface CD5 expression was comparable, and TCR strength was inferred from properties of the TRB CDR3. Diversity in memory CD8+ cells fell much lower than the comparably high levels seen in both naive subsets. Naive CXCR3-negative cells resembled naive CXCR3-positive cells in TRBV-TRBJ usage; memory cells differed.

The CDR3 has 17 amino acids. In germline, CDR1 is MNHEY, CDR2 SMNVEV (reference sequence). In regard to this clonotype: Its target is unknown.

Through 5' RACE with UMI labels, the TRB cDNA libraries were prepared. Using the 5' RACE reads, TCRdb records one entry per CDR3 protein without DNA. The sample has over 95,000 distinct CDR3 sequences, and its top ten clones hold just over 0.35%. Cells that were CD45RO-CCR7+CD27+CD95- constituted naive CD8+ T cells. The J gene is TRBJ1-1, the V gene TRBV27. The source is a human donor in good health. Some clones in this sample may be carry-over from other donors' samples. Sequenced input: naive CXCR3+ CD8+ T cells from blood. Sample subset: CD45RO-CCR7+CD27+CD95- naive CD8+ T cells expressing CXCR3 (TNR3+). The chain's CDR3 is CASSLSWAGGDSGEAFF.